This T cell receptor (beta chain) was recorded in a study of blood T cell repertoires in COVID-19. Study overall: There were acute and convalescent COVID-19 samples, and they came from the United States, Italy and Spain. In each case, the material was cDNA or gDNA derived from T cells, B-cell-depleted T cells, or PBMCs.

Original data processing: Nucleated cell counts were estimated from reference gene primer amplification. The assay was immunoSEQ multiplex PCR, and TCRdb's table has in-frame clones only and misses some. V and J calls and clone size follow that table, whereas D and trimming were derived from the DNA. The sample has approximately 180,000 clones; 90% are singletons. Unmatched junction bases numbered 0, after V lost 1 base and J lost 3 bases. The CDR3 has 14 amino acids. Germline assignment: CDR1 LGHNA and CDR2 YNFKEQ. The sequencing input was peripheral blood. The TCR comes from a man aged 50-59 years with acute or convalescent COVID-19. The rearrangement links TRBV4-2 to TRBJ2-7; 10 bases are a match to TRBD1. CDR3 sequence (DNA): TGTGCCAGCAGCCAAGGGGACAGGGGCTACGAGCAGTACTTC. It specifies CASSQGDRGYEQYF.